This TCR beta chain was sequenced in a study of CD8+ T cells in alopecia areata. Study context: In an open-label trial, patients got 5 to 10 mg tofacitinib twice daily. For 6 to 18 months, tofacitinib was taken, and 6 months off drug followed.

Study results and caveats: The study found higher clonality in lesional than normal scalp, especially in alopecia totalis/universalis. Scalp clonality decreased significantly with tofacitinib, and so did expanded CD8+ clones among the top 100.

The authors extracted RNA and reverse transcribed it into cDNA as the sequencing template. The data were produced by immunoSEQ multiplex PCR, yet TCRdb's version contains in-frame clones alone and is incomplete. Of roughly 92,000 clones in the sample, 70% to 80% are singletons; the top ten hold around 15%. V shed 3 bases and J shed 6 bases, with 12 bases lying between them. CDR1 and CDR2 from the germline V gene are SNHLY and FYNNEI. The CDR3 is 14 residues long. Concerning this clone itself: Its antigen is unknown.

As to treatment: oral pan-JAK inhibitor, 5-10 mg twice daily. The chain uses TRBV2 and TRBJ1-5, with D possibly TRBD1 on 6 matching bases. The sample in question was CD8+ T cells sorted from blood, obtained at week 44, from a patient treated with tofacitinib. The sequence was collected from a human donor with alopecia areata. CDR3 sequence reads: CASSDPGAVQPQHF. CDR3 nucleotides: TGTGCCAGCAGTGATCCGGGGGCGGTTCAGCCCCAGCATTTT.